The 12 T cell receptor beta chains given below trace back to one sample, sequenced in a study of shared clonotypes between healthy human individuals. Sequencing was performed with immunoSEQ multiplex PCR; in TCRdb, only in-frame clones are kept and a portion is missing. The top ten clones hold less than 25% of a sample with approximately 740,000 clones, 92% of them seen once. Naive CD8 cells were CD45RO-negative, positively selected for CCR7, excluding terminally differentiated effector memory CD45RA+ cells. The material sequenced was naive CD8+ T cells sorted from blood. The receptor source for this set is a man under 40 in good health.

J is TRBJ2-1 and V is TRBV5-1; D assignment may be TRBD1 or TRBD2 (6 bases each). V was shortened by 2 bases and J by 8 bases, with 17 bases between the two germline ends. CDR3 length equals 15 residues. Germline values: CDR1 SGHRS, CDR2 YFSETQ. For the CDR3, the DNA is TGCGCCAGCAGCTTTGGGGGGCAAGGGGTGGATGAGCAGTTCTTC. Residues: CASSFGGQGVDEQFF.

This chain joins TRBV6-5 and TRBJ2-7; the D is unclear. Germline values: CDR1 MNHEY, CDR2 SVGAGI. CDR3 size: 13 residues. V was shortened by 4 bases and J by 6 bases, with 13 bases between the two germline ends. CDR3 sequence reads: CASSLGKGTEQYF. The CDR3 DNA reads as TGTGCCAGCAGTTTGGGAAAGGGTACCGAGCAGTACTTC.

The CDR3 region is CASNGGALNTEAFF. CDR3 DNA sequence: TGTGCCAGCAACGGGGGAGCCTTGAACACTGAAGCTTTCTTT. V and J are TRBV7-9 and TRBJ1-1; possibly TRBD1 for D (5 bases). Trimming removed 7 bases from V and 0 bases from J, with 12 bases in between. Germline assignment: CDR1 SEHNR and CDR2 FQNEAQ (reference sequence). CDR3 length equals 14 residues. Drawing the rest from reference TRBV7-9 and TRBJ1-1, the complete variable domain is DTGVSQNPRHKITKRGQNVTFRCDPISEHNRLYWYRQTLGQGPEFLTYFQNEAQLEKSRLLSDRFSAERPKGSFSTLEIQRTEQGDSAMYLCASNGGALNTEAFFGQGTRLTVV.

This rearrangement joins TRBV9 to TRBJ2-1; no reliable D call. Looked up from germline, CDR1 is SGDLS and CDR2 is YYNGEE. V lost 0 bases and J lost 2, with 12 bases in between. This CDR3 comprises 16 residues. CDR3: CASSVAGRETYNEQFF. The CDR3 DNA is TGTGCCAGCAGCGTAGCCGGGCGCGAAACCTACAATGAGCAGTTCTTC.

The chain employs TRBV6-1 and TRBJ1-4; no clear D. V was cut by 0 bases and J by 7 bases, with 6 bases left in between. The CDR3 contains 13 residues. The germline V gene encodes CDR1 MNHNS and CDR2 SASEGT. As DNA, the CDR3 is TGTGCCAGCAGTGAAGCGGTGGGTGAAAAACTGTTTTTT. It translates to CASSEAVGEKLFF.

CDR3 sequence (DNA): TGTGCCATCAGTGGCCCGACTCCCCTGGCCTACGAGCAGTACTTC. Amino acid sequence: CAISGPTPLAYEQYF. This rearrangement joins TRBV10-3 to TRBJ2-7, with D hard to call. CDR1 and CDR2 from the germline V gene are ENHRY and SYGVKD. Between the trimmed V and J ends, which lost 4 bases and 2 bases, there was a span of 15 bases. The length of the CDR3 is 15 residues.

The chain combines TRBV9 with TRBJ2-3, with 7 nucleotides matching TRBD2. V was pared by 0 bases and J by 5 bases, with 6 bases of the junction left unmatched. CDR1 is SGDLS, CDR2 YYNGEE, per germline. This CDR3 spans 15 amino acids. CDR3 in amino acids: CASSVGLALIDTQYF. CDR3 coding DNA: TGTGCCAGCAGCGTAGGACTAGCCTTGATAGATACGCAGTATTTT.

The rearrangement links TRBV30 to TRBJ1-5; TRBD1 aligns across 7 bases. The CDR3 extends over 12 amino acids. Germline V gives CDR1 GTSNPN, CDR2 SVGIG (reference sequence). The V and J ends lost 5 bases and 6 bases, in that order; junction bases with no gene match: 4. The CDR3 region is CAWDRVGQPQHF. For the CDR3, the DNA is TGTGCCTGGGACAGGGTCGGTCAGCCCCAGCATTTT.

This clone appeared once. The J gene is TRBJ2-7, the V gene TRBV6-1; D is ambiguous. Germline V lookup: CDR1 MNHNS, CDR2 SASEGT. The CDR3 sequence is 12 residues long. Trimming removed 11 bases at V and 4 bases at J, with 15 bases between. CDR3 in amino acids: CAGETVQYEQYF. As DNA, the CDR3 is TGTGCCGGGGAAACAGTTCAGTACGAGCAGTACTTC.

The chain couples TRBV5-6 to TRBJ2-7, with 9 bases fitting TRBD1. From germline, CDR1 is SGHDT and CDR2 YYEEEE. The CDR3 is 15 residues long. The V and J ends lost 4 bases and 2 bases, in that order; junction bases with no gene match: 7. CDR3 sequence (DNA): TGTGCCAGCAGCCCCGGGACAGGGTTTACCTACGAGCAGTACTTC. Its protein product is CASSPGTGFTYEQYF.

The rearrangement links TRBV28 to TRBJ2-3; the D gene is possibly TRBD1 (6 bases). This CDR3 has 17 residues. With 6 bases removed from V and 0 bases from J, the gap between germline ends came to 19 bases. CDR1 and CDR2 (germline): MDHEN, SYDVKM. The CDR3 DNA follows: TGTGCCAGCAGAACCGAGGGGGATTCAACTAGCACAGATACGCAGTATTTT. Amino acid sequence: CASRTEGDSTSTDTQYF.

The chain joins TRBV29-1 to TRBJ1-2, with 11 positions matching TRBD1. The V gene's germline CDR1 is SQVTM and CDR2 ANQGSEA. V dropped 0 bases and J dropped 8; count of bases not matched to a gene: 11. The CDR3 runs to 16 residues. The chain's CDR3 is CSVEDPGQGALGGYTF. The CDR3 nucleotides read TGCAGCGTTGAAGATCCCGGACAGGGGGCGCTAGGCGGCTACACCTTC. Filled out from reference TRBV29-1 and TRBJ1-2, the complete variable domain reads SAVISQKPSRDICQRGTSLTIQCQVDSQVTMMFWYRQQPGQSLTLIATANQGSEATYESGFVIDKFPISRPNLTFSTLTVSNMSPEDSSIYLCSVEDPGQGALGGYTFGSGTRLTVV.